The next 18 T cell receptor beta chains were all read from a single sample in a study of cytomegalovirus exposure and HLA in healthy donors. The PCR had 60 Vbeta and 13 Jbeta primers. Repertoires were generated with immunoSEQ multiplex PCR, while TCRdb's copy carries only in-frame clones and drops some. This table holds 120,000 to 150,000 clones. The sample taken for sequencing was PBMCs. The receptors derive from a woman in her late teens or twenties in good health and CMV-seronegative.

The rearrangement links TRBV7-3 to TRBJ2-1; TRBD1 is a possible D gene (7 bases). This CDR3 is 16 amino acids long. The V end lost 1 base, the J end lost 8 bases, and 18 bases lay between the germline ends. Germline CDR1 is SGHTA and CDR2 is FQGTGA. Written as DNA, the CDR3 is TGTGCCAGCAGCTTAATGACAGGGACCGGGAGCGATGAGCAGTTCTTC. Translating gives CASSLMTGTGSDEQFF.

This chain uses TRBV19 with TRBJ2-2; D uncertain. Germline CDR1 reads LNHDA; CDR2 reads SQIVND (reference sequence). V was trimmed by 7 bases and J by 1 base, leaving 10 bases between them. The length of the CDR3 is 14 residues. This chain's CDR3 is CASTGFQNTGELFF. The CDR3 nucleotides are TGTGCCAGTACCGGTTTCCAGAACACCGGGGAGCTGTTTTTT.

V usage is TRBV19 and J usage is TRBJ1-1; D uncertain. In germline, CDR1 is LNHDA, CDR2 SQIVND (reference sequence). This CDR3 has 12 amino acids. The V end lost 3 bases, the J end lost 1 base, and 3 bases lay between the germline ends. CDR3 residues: CASSIGNTEAFF. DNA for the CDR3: TGTGCCAGTAGTATCGGGAACACTGAAGCTTTCTTT.

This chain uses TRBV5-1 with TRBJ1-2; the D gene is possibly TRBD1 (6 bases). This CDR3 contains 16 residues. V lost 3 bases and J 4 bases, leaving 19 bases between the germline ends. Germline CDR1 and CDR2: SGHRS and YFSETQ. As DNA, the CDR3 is TGCGCCAGCAGCTCCACGAGGCGGACAGACATCTATGGCTACACCTTC. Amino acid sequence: CASSSTRRTDIYGYTF.

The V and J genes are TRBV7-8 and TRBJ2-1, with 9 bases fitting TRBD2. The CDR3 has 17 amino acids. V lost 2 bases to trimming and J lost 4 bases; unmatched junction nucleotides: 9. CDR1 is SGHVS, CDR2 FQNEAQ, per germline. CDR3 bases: TGTGCCAGCAGCTTAAGGGGACTAGCCGGCGGATACAATGAGCAGTTCTTC. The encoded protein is CASSLRGLAGGYNEQFF.

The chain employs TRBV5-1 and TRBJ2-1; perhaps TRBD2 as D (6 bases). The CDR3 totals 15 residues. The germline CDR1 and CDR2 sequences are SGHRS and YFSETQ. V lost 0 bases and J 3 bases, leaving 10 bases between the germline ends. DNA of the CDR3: TGCGCCAGCAGCTTGGTCGGGACTTTCTACAATGAGCAGTTCTTC. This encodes CASSLVGTFYNEQFF. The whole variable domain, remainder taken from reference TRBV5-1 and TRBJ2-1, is KAGVTQTPRYLIKTRGQQVTLSCSPISGHRSVSWYQQTPGQGLQFLFEYFSETQRNKGNFPGRFSGRQFSNSRSEMNVSTLELGDSALYLCASSLVGTFYNEQFFGPGTRLTVL.

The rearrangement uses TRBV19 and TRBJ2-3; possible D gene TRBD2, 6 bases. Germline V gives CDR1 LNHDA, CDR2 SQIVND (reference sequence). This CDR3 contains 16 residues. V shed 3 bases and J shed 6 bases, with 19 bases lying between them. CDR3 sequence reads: CASSITGTTSGDTQYF. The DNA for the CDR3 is TGTGCCAGTAGTATCACTGGGACCACGAGCGGGGATACGCAGTATTTT.

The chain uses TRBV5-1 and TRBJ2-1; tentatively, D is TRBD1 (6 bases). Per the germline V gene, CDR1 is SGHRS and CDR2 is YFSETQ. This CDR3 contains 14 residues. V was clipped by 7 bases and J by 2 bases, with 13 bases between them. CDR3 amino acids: CASSGTTTYNEQFF. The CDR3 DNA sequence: TGCGCCAGCTCCGGGACAACCACCTACAATGAGCAGTTCTTC.

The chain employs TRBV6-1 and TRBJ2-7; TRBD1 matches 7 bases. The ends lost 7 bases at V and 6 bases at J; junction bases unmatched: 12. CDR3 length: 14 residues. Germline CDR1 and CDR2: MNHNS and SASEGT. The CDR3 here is CASTSQGTIFEQYF. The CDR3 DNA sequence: TGTGCCAGCACCTCACAGGGGACGATTTTCGAGCAGTACTTC.

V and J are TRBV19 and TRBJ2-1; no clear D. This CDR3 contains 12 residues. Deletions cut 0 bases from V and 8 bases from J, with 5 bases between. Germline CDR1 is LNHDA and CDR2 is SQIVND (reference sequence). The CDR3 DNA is TGTGCCAGTAGTATAGATCTAGATGAGCAGTTCTTC. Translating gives CASSIDLDEQFF.

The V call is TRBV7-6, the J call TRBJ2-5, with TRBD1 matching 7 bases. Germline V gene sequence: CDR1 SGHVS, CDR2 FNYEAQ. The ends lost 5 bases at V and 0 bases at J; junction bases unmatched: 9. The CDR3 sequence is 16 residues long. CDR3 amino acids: CASSGYRGRDQETQYF. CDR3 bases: TGTGCCAGCAGCGGATACAGGGGAAGGGACCAAGAGACCCAGTACTTC.

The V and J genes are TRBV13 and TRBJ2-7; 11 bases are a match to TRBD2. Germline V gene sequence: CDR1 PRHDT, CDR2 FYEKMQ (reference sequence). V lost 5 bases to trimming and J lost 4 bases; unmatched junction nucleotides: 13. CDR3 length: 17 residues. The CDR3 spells CASSLEGLLAGGYEQYF. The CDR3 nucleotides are TGTGCCAGCAGCCTAGAGGGGCTCCTAGCGGGAGGTTACGAGCAGTACTTC.

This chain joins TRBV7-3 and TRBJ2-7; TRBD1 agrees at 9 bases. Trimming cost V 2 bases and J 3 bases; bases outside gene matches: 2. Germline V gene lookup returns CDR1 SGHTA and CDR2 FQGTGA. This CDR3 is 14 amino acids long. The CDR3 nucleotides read TGTGCCAGCAGCTTACGACAGGGGGTCTACGAGCAGTACTTC. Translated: CASSLRQGVYEQYF.

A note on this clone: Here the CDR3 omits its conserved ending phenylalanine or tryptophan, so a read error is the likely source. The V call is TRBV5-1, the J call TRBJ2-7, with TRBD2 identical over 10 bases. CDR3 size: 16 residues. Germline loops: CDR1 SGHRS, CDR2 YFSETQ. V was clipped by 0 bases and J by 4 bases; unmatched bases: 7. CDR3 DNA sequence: TGCGCCAGCAGCTTGGAACAGGTGGGACTAGCGTACGAGCAGTACCTC. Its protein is CASSLEQVGLAYEQYL.

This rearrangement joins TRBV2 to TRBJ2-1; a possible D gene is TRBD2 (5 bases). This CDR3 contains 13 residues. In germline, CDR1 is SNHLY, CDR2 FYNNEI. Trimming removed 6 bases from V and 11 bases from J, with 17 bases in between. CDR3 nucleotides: TGTGCCAGCAGCGAAACTAGTTTGGGCAAGCAGTTCTTC. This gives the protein CASSETSLGKQFF.

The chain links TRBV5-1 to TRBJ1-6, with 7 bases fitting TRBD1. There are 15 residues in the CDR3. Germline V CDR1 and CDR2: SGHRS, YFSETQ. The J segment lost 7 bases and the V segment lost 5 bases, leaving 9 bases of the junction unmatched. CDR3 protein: CASSWGDSRNSPLHF. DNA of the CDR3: TGCGCCAGCAGTTGGGGGGACAGTCGCAATTCACCCCTCCACTTT.

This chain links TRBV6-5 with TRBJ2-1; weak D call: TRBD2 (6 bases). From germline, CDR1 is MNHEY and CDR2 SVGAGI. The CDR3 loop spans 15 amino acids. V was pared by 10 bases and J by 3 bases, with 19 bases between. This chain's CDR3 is CATQYSGGDYNEQFF. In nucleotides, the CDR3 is TGTGCCACCCAATATAGCGGAGGGGACTACAATGAGCAGTTCTTC.

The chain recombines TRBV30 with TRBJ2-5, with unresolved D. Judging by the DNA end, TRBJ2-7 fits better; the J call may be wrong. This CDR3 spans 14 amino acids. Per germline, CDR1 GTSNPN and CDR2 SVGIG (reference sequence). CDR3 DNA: TGTGCCTGGAGTGTATATACGCGTCCCTACGAGCAGTACTTC. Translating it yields CAWSVYTRPYEQYF.